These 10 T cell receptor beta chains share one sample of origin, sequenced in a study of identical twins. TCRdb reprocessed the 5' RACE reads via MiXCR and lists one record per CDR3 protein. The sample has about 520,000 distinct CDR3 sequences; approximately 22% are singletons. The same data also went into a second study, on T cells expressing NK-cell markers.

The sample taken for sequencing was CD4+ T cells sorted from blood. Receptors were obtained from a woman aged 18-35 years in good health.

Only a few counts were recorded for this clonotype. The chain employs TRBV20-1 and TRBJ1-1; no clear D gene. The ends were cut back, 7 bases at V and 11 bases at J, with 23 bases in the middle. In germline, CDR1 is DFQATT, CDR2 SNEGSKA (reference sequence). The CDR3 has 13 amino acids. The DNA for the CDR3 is TGCAGTGTGCTCTCAGCACCTGGGCTGGGGGCTTTCTTT. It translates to CSVLSAPGLGAFF.

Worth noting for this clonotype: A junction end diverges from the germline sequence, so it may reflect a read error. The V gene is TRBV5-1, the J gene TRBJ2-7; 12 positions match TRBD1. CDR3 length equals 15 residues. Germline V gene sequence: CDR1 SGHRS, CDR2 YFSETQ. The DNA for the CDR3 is TGCGCCAGCAGTTTGGGACAGGGGGCAGTATACGAGCAGTACTTC. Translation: CASSLGQGAVYEQYF.

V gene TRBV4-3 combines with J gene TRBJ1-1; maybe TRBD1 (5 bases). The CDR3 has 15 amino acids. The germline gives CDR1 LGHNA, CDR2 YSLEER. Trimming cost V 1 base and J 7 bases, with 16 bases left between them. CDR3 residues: CASSQGRVGIDEAFF. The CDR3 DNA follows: TGCGCCAGCAGCCAAGGCAGGGTCGGGATTGATGAAGCTTTCTTT.

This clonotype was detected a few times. The CDR3 loop reads CSALLTQETQYF. The CDR3, as DNA: TGCAGCGCCCTTTTAACACAAGAGACCCAGTACTTC. The chain uses TRBV29-1 and TRBJ2-5; D ambiguous. CDR1 and CDR2 (germline): SQVTM, ANQGSEA. The V and J ends lost 7 bases and 2 bases respectively, with 11 bases between them. The CDR3 runs 12 residues.

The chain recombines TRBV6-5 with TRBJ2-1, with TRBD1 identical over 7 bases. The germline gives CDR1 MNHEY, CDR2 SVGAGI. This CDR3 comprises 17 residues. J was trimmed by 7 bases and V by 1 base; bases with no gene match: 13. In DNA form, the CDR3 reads TGTGCCAGCAGTTACTTTGAACGGGACAGATTCTGGAATGAGCAGTTCTTC. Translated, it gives CASSYFERDRFWNEQFF.

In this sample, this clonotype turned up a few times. The CDR3 protein is CASSQLGGATEAFF. CDR3 in DNA: TGTGCCAGCAGCCAACTCGGGGGGGCGACTGAAGCTTTCTTT. The chain links TRBV3-1 to TRBJ1-1; a possible D gene is TRBD1 (6 bases). Germline values: CDR1 LGHDT, CDR2 YNNKEL (reference sequence). This CDR3 contains 14 residues. V gave up 2 bases and J gave up 5 bases, with 12 bases separating them.

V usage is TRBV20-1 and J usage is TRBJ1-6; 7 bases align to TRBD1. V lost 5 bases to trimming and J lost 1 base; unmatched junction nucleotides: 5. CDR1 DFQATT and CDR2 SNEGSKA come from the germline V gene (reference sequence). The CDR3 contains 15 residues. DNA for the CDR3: TGCAGTGCTCCTCCGACAGGGTCCTATAATTCACCCCTCCACTTT. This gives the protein CSAPPTGSYNSPLHF.

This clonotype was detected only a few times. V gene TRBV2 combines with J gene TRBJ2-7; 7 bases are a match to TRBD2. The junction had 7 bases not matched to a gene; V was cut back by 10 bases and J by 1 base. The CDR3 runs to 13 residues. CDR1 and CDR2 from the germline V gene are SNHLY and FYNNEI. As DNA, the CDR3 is TGTGCCACCAATGGGAGGGGTTCCTACGAGCAGTACTTC. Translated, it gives CATNGRGSYEQYF.

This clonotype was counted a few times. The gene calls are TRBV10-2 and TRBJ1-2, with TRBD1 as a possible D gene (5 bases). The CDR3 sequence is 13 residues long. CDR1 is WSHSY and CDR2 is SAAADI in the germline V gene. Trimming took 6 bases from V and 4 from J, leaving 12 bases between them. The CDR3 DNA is TGCGCCAGCAGGACGGGACGGGGCTATGGCTACACCTTC. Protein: CASRTGRGYGYTF.

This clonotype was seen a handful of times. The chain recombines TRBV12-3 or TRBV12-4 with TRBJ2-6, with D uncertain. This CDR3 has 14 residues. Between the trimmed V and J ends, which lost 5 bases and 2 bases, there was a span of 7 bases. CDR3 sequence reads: CASSKIAGANVLTF. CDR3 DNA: TGTGCCAGCAGTAAGATCGCTGGGGCCAACGTCCTGACTTTC.